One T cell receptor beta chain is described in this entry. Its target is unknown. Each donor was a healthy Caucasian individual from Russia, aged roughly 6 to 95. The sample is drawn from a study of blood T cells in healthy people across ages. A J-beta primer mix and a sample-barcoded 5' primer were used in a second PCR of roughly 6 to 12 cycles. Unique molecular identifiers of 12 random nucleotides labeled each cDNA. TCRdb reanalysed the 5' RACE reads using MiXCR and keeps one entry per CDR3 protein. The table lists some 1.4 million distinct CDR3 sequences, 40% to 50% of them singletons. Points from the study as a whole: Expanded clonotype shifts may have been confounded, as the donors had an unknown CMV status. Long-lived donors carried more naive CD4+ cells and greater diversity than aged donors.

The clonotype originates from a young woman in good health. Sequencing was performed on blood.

The CDR3 DNA reads as TGCGCCAGCAGAGCGGGACAGGGGGTTGAGACCCAGTACTTC. Protein product: CASRAGQGVETQYF. The chain is built from TRBV5-1 and TRBJ2-5, with 11 positions matching TRBD1. The CDR3 loop spans 14 amino acids. V lost 5 bases, J lost 5 bases, and 5 bases stayed unmatched. Germline CDR1 is SGHRS and CDR2 is YFSETQ.